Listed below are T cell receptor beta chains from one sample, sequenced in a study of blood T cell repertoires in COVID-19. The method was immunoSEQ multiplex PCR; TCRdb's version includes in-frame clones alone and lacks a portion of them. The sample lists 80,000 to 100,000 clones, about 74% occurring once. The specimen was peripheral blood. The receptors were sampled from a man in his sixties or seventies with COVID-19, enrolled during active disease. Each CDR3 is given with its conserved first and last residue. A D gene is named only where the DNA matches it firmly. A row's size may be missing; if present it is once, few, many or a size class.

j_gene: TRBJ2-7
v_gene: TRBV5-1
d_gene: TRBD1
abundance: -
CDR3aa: CATATGSRGEQYF
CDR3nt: TGCGCCACCGCGACAGGGAGCAGGGGGGAGCAGTACTTC

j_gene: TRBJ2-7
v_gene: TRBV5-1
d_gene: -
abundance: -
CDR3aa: CASSLEGYEQYF
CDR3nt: TGCGCCAGCAGCTTGGAGGGGTACGAGCAGTACTTC

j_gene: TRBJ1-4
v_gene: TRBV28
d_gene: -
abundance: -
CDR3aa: CASEKGDEKLFF
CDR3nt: TGTGCCAGCGAGAAAGGAGATGAAAAACTGTTTTTT

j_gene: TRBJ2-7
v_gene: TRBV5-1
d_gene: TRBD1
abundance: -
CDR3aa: CASSFGQGVYEQYF
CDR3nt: TGCGCCAGCAGCTTCGGACAGGGGGTTTACGAGCAGTACTTC

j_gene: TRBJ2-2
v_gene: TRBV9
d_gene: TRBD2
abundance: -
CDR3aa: CASTPSGRYTGELFF
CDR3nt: TGTGCCAGCACCCCTAGCGGGAGATACACCGGGGAGCTGTTTTTT

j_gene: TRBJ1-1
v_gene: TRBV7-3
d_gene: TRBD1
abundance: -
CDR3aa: CASSLTPPGQGIEDTEAFF
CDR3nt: TGTGCCAGCAGCTTAACGCCACCGGGACAGGGTATAGAGGACACTGAAGCTTTCTTT

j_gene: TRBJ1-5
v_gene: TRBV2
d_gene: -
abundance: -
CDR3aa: CASSEALGGGGQPQHF
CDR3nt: TGTGCCAGCAGTGAAGCGCTTGGGGGCGGGGGTCAGCCCCAGCATTTT

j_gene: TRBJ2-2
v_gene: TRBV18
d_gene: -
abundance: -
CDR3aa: CASSPGADTGELFF
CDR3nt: TGTGCCAGCTCACCAGGAGCGGACACCGGGGAGCTGTTTTTT

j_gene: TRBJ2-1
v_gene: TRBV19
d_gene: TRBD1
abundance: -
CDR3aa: CASSIRGTGYEQFF
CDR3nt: TGTGCCAGTAGTATTAGGGGGACAGGGTATGAGCAGTTCTTC

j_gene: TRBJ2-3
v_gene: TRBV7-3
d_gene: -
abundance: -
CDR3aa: CASSLRGSGDTQYF
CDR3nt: TGTGCCAGCAGCTTAAGGGGCTCAGGGGATACGCAGTATTTT

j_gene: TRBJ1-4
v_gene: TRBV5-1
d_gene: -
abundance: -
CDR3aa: CASSFVGGVNEKLFF
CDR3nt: TGCGCCAGCAGCTTCGTAGGCGGAGTTAATGAAAAACTGTTTTTT

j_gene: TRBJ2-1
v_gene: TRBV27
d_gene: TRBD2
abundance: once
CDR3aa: CASGRAGGGNEQFF
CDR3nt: TGTGCCAGCGGAAGAGCGGGAGGGGGCAATGAGCAGTTCTTC

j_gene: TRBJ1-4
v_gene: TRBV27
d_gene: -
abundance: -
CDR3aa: CASSPGLLVGGEFTTNEKLFF
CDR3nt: TGTGCCAGCAGTCCTGGGTTATTGGTCGGGGGGGAGTTTACAACTAATGAAAAACTGTTTTTT

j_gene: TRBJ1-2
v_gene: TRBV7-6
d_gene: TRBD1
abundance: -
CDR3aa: CASSPFPGQGAPVYGYTF
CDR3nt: TGTGCCAGCAGCCCCTTCCCGGGACAGGGGGCGCCGGTTTATGGCTACACCTTC

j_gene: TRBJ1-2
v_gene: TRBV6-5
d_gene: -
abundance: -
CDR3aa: CASIAGANYGYTF
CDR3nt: TGTGCCAGCATCGCGGGTGCTAACTATGGCTACACCTTC

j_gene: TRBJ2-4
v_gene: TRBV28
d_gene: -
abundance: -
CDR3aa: CASSLYRGGAKNIQYF
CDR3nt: TGTGCCAGCAGTCTATACAGGGGGGGAGCCAAAAACATTCAGTACTTC

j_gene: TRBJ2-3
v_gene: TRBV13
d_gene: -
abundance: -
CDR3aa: CASRSRLSSTDTQYF
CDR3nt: TGTGCCAGCAGATCGAGACTGTCTAGCACAGATACGCAGTATTTT

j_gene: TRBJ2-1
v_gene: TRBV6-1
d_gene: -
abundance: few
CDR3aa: CASSAEFAGASYNEQFF
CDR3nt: TGTGCCAGCAGTGCCGAATTCGCGGGGGCCTCCTACAATGAGCAGTTCTTC

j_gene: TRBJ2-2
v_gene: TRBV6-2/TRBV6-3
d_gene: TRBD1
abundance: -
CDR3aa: CASSIHGQGRTGELFF
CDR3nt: TGTGCCAGCAGTATACATGGACAGGGGAGGACCGGGGAGCTGTTTTTT

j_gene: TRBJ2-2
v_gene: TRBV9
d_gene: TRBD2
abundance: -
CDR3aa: CASSVGLGLENTGELFF
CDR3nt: TGTGCCAGCAGCGTAGGTCTTGGACTAGAGAACACCGGGGAGCTGTTTTTT

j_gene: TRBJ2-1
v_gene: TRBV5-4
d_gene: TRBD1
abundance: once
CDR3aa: CASSGKYQGVNEQFF
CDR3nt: TGTGCCAGCAGCGGGAAGTACCAGGGGGTCAATGAGCAGTTCTTC

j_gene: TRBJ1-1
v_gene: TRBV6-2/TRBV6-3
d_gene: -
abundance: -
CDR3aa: CASTPRGRGESEAFF
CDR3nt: TGTGCCAGCACCCCAAGAGGCAGGGGAGAATCTGAAGCTTTCTTT

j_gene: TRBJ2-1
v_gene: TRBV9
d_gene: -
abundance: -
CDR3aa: CASSSSPRDEQFF
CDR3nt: TGTGCCAGCAGCTCCAGCCCCAGGGATGAGCAGTTCTTC

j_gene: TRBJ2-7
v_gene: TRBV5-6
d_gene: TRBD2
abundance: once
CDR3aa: CASSLGGTSGIGEQYF
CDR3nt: TGTGCCAGCAGCTTGGGGGGGACTAGCGGGATCGGGGAGCAGTACTTC

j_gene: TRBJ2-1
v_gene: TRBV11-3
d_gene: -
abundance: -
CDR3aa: CASSLGQGNEQFF
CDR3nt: TGTGCCAGCAGCTTAGGCCAGGGCAATGAGCAGTTCTTC

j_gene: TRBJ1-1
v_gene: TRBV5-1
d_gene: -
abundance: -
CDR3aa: CASSMDRDTEAFF
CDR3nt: TGCGCCAGCAGCATGGACAGAGACACTGAAGCTTTCTTT

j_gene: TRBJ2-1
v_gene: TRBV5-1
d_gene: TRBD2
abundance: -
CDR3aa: CASSFLAGAPDEQFF
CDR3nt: TGCGCCAGCAGCTTTTTAGCGGGAGCACCCGATGAGCAGTTCTTC

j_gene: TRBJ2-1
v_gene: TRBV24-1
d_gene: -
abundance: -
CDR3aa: CATSDLYRVNEQFF
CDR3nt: TGTGCCACCAGTGATTTGTACAGGGTCAATGAGCAGTTCTTC

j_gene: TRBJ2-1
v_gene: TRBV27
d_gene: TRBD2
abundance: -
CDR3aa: CASSVRALAGGRHEQFF
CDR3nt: TGTGCCAGCAGTGTACGGGCACTAGCGGGGGGACGGCATGAGCAGTTCTTC

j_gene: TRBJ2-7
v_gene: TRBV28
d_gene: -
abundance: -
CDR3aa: CASSLAVPYEQYF
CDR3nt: TGTGCCAGCAGTTTGGCAGTCCCCTACGAGCAGTACTTC

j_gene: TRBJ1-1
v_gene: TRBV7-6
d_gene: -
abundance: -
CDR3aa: CASSFQGSEAFF
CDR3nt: TGTGCCAGCAGCTTCCAGGGGTCTGAAGCTTTCTTT

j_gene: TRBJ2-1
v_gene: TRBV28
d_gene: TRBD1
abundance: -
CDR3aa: CASSIIDRQGPNNEQFF
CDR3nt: TGTGCCAGCAGCATCATTGACAGACAGGGTCCGAACAATGAGCAGTTCTTC

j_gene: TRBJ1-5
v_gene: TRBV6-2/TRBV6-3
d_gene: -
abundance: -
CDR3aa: CASSAGYQPQHF
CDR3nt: TGTGCCAGCAGTGCAGGGTATCAGCCCCAGCATTTT

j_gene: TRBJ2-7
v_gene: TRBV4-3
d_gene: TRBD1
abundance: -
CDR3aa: CASSRAPRQGNEQYF
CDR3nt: TGCGCCAGCAGCCGAGCGCCGCGACAGGGTAACGAGCAGTACTTC

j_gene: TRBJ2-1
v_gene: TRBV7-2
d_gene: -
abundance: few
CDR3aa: CASSRGLERGEQFF
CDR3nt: TGTGCCAGCAGCCGGGGACTTGAGCGTGGTGAGCAGTTCTTC

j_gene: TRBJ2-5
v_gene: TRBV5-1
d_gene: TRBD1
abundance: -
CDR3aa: CASSLRGRGQGSETQYF
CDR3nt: TGCGCCAGCAGCTTGCGGGGTCGCGGACAGGGGAGCGAGACCCAGTACTTC

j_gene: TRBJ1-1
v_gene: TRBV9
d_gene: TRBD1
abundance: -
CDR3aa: CASSALGQGFTEAFF
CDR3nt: TGTGCCAGCAGCGCATTGGGACAGGGATTCACTGAAGCTTTCTTT

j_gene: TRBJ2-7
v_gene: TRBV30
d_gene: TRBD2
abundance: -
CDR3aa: CAWRLTSGSYEQYF
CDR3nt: TGTGCCTGGAGACTGACTAGCGGATCCTACGAGCAGTACTTC

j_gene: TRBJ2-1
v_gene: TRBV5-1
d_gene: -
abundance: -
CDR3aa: CASSLAQGDNEFF
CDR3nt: TGCGCCAGCAGCTTGGCCCAGGGTGACAACGAGTTCTTC

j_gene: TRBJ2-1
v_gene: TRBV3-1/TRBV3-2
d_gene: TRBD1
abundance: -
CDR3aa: CASSPGQGNEQFF
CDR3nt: TGTGCCAGCAGCCCGGGACAGGGGAATGAGCAGTTCTTC

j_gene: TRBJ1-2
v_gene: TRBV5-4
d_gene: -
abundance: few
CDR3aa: CASSPRGDNGYTF
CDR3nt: TGTGCCAGCAGCCCGAGAGGGGACAATGGCTACACCTTC

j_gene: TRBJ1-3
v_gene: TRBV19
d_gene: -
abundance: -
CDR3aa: CASSPRSTLSGNTIYF
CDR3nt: TGTGCCAGTAGTCCCCGAAGCACGCTCTCTGGAAACACCATATATTTT

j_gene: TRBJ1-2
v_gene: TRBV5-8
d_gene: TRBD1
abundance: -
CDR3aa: CASSPRDRGYGYTF
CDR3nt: TGTGCCAGCAGCCCCCGGGACAGAGGTTATGGCTACACCTTC

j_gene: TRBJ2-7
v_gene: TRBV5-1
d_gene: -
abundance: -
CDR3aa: CASGQTADYEQYF
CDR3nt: TGCGCCAGCGGGCAGACGGCTGACTACGAGCAGTACTTC

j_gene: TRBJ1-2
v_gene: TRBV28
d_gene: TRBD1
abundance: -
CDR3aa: CASSLWTGDYGYTF
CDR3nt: TGTGCCAGCAGTTTGTGGACAGGGGACTATGGCTACACCTTC

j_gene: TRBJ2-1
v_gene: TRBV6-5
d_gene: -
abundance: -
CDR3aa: CASSYGERSQFF
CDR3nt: TGTGCCAGCAGTTACGGGGAGAGGTCACAGTTCTTC

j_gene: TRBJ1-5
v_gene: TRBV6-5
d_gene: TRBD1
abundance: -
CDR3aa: CASSGGWSNQPQHF
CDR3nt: TGTGCCAGCTCAGGGGGCTGGAGCAATCAGCCCCAGCATTTT

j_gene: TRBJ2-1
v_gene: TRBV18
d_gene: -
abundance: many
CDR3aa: CASSRNRGGEQFF
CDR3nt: TGTGCCAGCTCACGAAACAGGGGGGGAGAGCAGTTCTTC

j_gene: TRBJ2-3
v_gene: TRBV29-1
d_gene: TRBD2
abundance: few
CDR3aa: CSVDGSSGNTDTQYF
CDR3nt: TGCAGCGTTGACGGTTCTAGCGGGAACACAGATACGCAGTATTTT

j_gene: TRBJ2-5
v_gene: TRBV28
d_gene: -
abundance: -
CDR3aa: CASSLLPTEETQYF
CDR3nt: TGTGCCAGCAGTTTACTCCCGACAGAAGAGACCCAGTACTTC

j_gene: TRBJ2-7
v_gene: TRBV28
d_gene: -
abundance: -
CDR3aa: CASRWDNSYEQYF
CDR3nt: TGTGCCAGCAGGTGGGACAATTCCTACGAGCAGTACTTC

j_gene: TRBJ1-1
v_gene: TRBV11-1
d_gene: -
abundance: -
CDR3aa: CASSRNGGENTEAFF
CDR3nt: TGTGCCAGCAGCCGTAACGGGGGGGAGAACACTGAAGCTTTCTTT

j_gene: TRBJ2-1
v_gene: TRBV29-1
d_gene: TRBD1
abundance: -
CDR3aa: CSVEAATGNYNEQFF
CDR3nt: TGCAGCGTTGAAGCGGCGACAGGGAACTACAATGAGCAGTTCTTC

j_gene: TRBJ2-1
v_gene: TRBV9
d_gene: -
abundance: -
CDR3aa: CASGEGAYNEQFF
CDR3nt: TGTGCCAGCGGAGAAGGAGCCTACAATGAGCAGTTCTTC

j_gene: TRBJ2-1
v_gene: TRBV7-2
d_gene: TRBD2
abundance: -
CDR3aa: CASSITSGREGEQFF
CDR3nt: TGTGCCAGCAGCATAACTAGCGGGAGGGAGGGTGAGCAGTTCTTC

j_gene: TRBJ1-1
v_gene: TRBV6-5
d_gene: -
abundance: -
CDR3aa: CASSYSGRMNTEAFF
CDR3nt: TGTGCCAGCAGTTACTCGGGGCGGATGAACACTGAAGCTTTCTTT

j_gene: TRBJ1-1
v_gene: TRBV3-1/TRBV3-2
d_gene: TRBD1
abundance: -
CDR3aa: CASSLRTGLAFF
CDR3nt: TGTGCCAGCAGCCTACGGACAGGGCTGGCTTTCTTT